This paragraph covers one T cell receptor beta chain sequence. The data stem from a study of technical replicates of blood from several donors. With 8 bases clipped from V and 0 bases from J, the junction kept 5 bases outside the gene matches. The CDR3 has 15 amino acids. The germline CDR1 and CDR2 sequences are MNHEY and SMNVEV (reference sequence). Method: immunoSEQ multiplex PCR; TCRdb's copy keeps in-frame clones and lacks some. The table shows under 65,000 clones, with around nine tenths occurring only once. The receptor's source is a human donor in good health. Some clones in this sample may be carry-over from other donors' samples. The rearrangement links TRBV27 to TRBJ2-3, with 10 bases identical to TRBD2. The sequencing input was PBMCs. CDR3 protein: CASQGLAASTDTQYF. CDR3 in DNA: TGTGCCAGCCAAGGACTAGCGGCTAGCACAGATACGCAGTATTTT.